The T cell receptor beta chain described here comes from a study of T cells in Graves' hyperthyroidism and ophthalmopathy. From RNA transcripts, TCR beta CDR3 regions were amplified. First-round RT-PCR targeting the TCR CDR3 was performed with the HTBI primer set. TCRdb independently ran MiXCR on the multiplex PCR reads; one entry per CDR3 protein. The sample holds a few hundred thousand distinct CDR3 sequences; less than 20% are singletons and the top ten take 40%. Comments on this clonotype: Its cognate antigen is unknown. A single base separates this from a much larger clone, so it may be a read error.

Orbital computed tomography and thyroid ultrasound, together with serum TRAb and thyroxine and clinical symptoms, were used for diagnoses. The study, taken as a whole, reports: Most thyroid clonotypes with frequency above 0.001 were detected in blood.

CDR3 length: 14 residues. Germline lookup yields CDR1 MNHEY and CDR2 SMNVEV (reference sequence). This sequence joins TRBV27 and TRBJ1-1, with D tentatively TRBD1 (5 bases). This TCR was sampled from a man aged 18 to 35 with Graves' ophthalmopathy. The material sequenced was blood. The CDR3 reads CVSGIRGKNTEAFF. The CDR3, as DNA: TGTGTCAGTGGGATTCGGGGGAAGAACACTGAAGCTTTCTTT.